This T cell receptor (beta chain) was sequenced during a study of CD8+CD57+ T cells in acquired aplastic anemia. Study-wide context: The average for DNA from sorted CD4+ and CD8+ cells was roughly 3 ug. General study results and limits: For CD8+ Simpson's diversity, patients and controls showed no significant difference. Shared by patients and controls, almost 30 CD8+ CDR3s were abundant in patients.

The CDR3 contains 15 residues. From germline, CDR1 is SGHTA and CDR2 FQGTGA. With 0 bases clipped from V and 4 bases from J, the junction kept 3 bases outside the gene matches. This clonotype was seen repeatedly, ten times or more. The antigen is undetermined. The template used for profiling TCR beta VDJ and CDR3 was genomic DNA. TCRdb re-called the reads through MiXCR, storing one row per CDR3 protein. The sample lists 200,000 or so distinct CDR3 sequences; around 65% were seen once. The chain couples TRBV7-3 to TRBJ2-1, with TRBD2 matching over 7 bases. Input material: sorted CD4+, CD8+, or CD8+CD57+ T cells (not recorded which) from PBMCs. The sequence derives from a human donor with severe aplastic anemia or a healthy control (not recorded which). This CDR3 reads CASSLTGGDYNEQFF. CDR3 coding DNA: TGTGCCAGCAGCTTAACGGGGGGGGATTACAATGAGCAGTTCTTC. The variable domain in full, with the rest retrieved from reference TRBV7-3 and TRBJ2-1, is GAGVSQTPSNKVTEKGKYVELRCDPISGHTALYWYRQSLGQGPEFLIYFQGTGAADDSGLPNDRFFAVRPEGSVSTLKIQRTERGDSAVYLCASSLTGGDYNEQFFGPGTRLTVL.